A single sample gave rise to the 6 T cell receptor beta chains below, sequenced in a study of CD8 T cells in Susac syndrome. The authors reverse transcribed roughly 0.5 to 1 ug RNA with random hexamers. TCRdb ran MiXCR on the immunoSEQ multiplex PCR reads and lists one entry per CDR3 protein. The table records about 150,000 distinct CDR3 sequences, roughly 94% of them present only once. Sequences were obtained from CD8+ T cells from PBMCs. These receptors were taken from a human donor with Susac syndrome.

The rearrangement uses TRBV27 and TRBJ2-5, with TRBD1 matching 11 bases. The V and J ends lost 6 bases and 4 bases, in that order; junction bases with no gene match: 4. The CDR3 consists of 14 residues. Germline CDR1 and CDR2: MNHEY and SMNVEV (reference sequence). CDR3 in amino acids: CASRGTGGVETQYF. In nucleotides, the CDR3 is TGTGCCAGCAGAGGGACAGGGGGTGTAGAGACCCAGTACTTC.

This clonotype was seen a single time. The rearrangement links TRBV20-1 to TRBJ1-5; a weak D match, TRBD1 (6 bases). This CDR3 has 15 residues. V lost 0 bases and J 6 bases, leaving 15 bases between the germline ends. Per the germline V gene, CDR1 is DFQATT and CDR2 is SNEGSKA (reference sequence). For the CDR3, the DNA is TGCAGTGCTAGAGACCCGGGGGCCCGAGGTCAGCCCCAGCATTTT. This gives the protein CSARDPGARGQPQHF.

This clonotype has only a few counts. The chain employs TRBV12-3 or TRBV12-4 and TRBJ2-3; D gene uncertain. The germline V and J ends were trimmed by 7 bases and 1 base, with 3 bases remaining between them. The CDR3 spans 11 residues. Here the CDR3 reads CASIGTDTQYF. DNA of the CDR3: TGTGCCAGCATCGGCACAGATACGCAGTATTTT.

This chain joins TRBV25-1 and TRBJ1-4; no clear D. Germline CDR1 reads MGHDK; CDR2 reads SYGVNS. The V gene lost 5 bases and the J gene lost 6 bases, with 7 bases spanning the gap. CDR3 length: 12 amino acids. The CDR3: CASSLAYEKLFF. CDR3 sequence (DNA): TGTGCCAGCAGTTTGGCGTATGAAAAACTGTTTTTT.

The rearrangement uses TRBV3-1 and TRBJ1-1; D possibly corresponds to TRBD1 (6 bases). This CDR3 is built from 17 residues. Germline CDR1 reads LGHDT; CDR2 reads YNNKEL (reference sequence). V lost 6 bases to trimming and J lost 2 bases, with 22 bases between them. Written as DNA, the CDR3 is TGTGCCAGCAGACAGAGACCTACGAGGGGGGCTAACACTGAAGCTTTCTTT. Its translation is CASRQRPTRGANTEAFF. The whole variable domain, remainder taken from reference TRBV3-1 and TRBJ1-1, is DTAVSQTPKYLVTQMGNDKSIKCEQNLGHDTMYWYKQDSKKFLKIMFSYNNKELIINETVPNRFSPKSPDKAHLNLHINSLELGDSAVYFCASRQRPTRGANTEAFFGQGTRLTVV.

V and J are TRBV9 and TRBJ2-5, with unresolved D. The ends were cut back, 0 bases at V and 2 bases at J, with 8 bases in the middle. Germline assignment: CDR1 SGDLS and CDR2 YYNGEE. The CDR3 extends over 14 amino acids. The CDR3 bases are TGTGCCAGCAGCGTAGAAGGCAGACAAGAGACCCAGTACTTC. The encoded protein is CASSVEGRQETQYF.